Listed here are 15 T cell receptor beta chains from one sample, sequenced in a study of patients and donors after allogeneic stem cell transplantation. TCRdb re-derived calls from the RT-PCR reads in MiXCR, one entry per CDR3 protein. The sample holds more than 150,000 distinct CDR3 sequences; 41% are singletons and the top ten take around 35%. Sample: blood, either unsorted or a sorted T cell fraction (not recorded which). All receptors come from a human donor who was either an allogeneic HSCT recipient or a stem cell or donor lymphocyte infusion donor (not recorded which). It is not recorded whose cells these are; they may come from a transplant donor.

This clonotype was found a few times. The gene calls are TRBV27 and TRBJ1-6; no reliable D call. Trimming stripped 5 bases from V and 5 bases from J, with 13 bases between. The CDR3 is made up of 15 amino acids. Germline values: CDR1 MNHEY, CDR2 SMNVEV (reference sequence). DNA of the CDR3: TGTGCCAGCAGTCGCCAGCCCTTTAATAATTCACCCCTCCACTTT. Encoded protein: CASSRQPFNNSPLHF.

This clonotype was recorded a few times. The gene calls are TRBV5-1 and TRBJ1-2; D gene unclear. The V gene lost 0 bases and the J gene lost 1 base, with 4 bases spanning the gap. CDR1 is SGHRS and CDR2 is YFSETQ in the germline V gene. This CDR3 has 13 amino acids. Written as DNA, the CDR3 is TGCGCCAGCAGCTTGGCGGATAACTATGGCTACACCTTC. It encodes CASSLADNYGYTF.

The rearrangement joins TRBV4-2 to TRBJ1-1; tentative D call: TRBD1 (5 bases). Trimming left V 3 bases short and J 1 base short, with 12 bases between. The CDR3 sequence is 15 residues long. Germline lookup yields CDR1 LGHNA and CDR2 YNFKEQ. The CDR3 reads CASSHLQGPNTEAFF. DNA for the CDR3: TGTGCCAGCAGCCACCTCCAGGGACCGAACACTGAAGCTTTCTTT.

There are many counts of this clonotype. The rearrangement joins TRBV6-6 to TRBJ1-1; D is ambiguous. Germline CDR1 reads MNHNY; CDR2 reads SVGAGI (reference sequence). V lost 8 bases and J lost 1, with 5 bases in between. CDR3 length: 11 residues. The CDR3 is CASGANTEAFF. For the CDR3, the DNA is TGTGCCAGCGGTGCGAACACTGAAGCTTTCTTT.

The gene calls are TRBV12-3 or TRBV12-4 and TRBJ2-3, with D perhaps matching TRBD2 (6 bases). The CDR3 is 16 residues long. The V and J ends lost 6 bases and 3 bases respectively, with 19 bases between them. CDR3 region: CASSHSPGLLTDTQYF. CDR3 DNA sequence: TGTGCCAGCAGCCATTCGCCGGGACTTTTAACAGATACGCAGTATTTT.

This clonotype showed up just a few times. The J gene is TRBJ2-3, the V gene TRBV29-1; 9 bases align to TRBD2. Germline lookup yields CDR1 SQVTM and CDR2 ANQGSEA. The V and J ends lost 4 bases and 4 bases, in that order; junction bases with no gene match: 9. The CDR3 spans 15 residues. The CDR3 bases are TGCAGCGTTGTGGGATTAGCGGGAGTGCCAGATACGCAGTATTTT. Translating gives CSVVGLAGVPDTQYF.

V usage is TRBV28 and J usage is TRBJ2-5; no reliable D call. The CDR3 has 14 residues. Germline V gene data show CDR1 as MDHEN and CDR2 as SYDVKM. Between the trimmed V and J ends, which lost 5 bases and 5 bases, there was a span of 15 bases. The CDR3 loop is CASSGSGLGETQYF. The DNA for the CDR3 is TGTGCCAGCAGTGGATCAGGCCTCGGGGAGACCCAGTACTTC.

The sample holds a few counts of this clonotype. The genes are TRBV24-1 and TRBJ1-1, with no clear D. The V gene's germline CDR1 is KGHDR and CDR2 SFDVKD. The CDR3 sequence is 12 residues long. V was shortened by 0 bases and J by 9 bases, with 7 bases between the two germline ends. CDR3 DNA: TGTGCCACCAGTGATTTGGCCAGCCAAGCTTTCTTT. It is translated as CATSDLASQAFF.

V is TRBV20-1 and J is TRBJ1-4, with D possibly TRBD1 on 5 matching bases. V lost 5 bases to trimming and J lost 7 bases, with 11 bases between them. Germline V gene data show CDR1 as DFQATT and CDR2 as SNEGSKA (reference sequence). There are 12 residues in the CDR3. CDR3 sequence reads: CSARGLVEKLFF. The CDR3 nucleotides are TGCAGTGCTCGGGGGTTAGTTGAAAAACTGTTTTTT.

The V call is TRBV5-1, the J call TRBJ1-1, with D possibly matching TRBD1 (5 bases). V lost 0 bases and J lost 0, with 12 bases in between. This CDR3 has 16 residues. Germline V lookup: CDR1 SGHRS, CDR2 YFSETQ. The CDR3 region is CASSLGTLTLNTEAFF. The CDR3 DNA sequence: TGCGCCAGCAGCTTGGGGACACTCACTTTGAACACTGAAGCTTTCTTT.

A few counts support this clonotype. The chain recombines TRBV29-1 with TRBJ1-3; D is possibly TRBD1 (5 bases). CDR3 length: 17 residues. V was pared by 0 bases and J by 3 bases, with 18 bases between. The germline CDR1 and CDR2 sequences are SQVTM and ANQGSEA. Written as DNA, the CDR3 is TGCAGCGTTGAAGATATAGGCCCAGGGAGAGTTGGAAACACCATATATTTT. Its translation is CSVEDIGPGRVGNTIYF.

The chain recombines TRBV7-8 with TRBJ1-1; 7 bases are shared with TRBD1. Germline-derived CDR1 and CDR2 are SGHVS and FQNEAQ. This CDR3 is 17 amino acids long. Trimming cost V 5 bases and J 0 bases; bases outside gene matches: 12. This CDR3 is CASSPTPGGGMNTEAFF. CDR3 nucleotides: TGTGCCAGCAGCCCTACCCCAGGGGGAGGGATGAACACTGAAGCTTTCTTT. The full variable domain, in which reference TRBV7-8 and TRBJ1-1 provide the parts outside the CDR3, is GAGVSQSPRYKVAKRGQDVALRCDPISGHVSLFWYQQALGQGPEFLTYFQNEAQLDKSGLPSDRFFAERPEGSVSTLKIQRTQQEDSAVYLCASSPTPGGGMNTEAFFGQGTRLTVV.

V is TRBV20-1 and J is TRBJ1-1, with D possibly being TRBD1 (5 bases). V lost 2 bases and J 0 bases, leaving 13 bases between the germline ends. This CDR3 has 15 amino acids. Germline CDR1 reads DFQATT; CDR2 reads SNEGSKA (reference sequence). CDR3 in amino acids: CSARNPTVLNTEAFF. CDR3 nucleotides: TGCAGTGCTAGAAATCCGACAGTCTTGAACACTGAAGCTTTCTTT.

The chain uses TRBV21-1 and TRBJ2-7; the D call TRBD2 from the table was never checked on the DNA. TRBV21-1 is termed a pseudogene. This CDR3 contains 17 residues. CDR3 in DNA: TGTGCCAGCTCCCTCGGGCTAGCGGGAGCAAAGGGCCACGAGCAGTACTTC. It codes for CASSLGLAGAKGHEQYF.

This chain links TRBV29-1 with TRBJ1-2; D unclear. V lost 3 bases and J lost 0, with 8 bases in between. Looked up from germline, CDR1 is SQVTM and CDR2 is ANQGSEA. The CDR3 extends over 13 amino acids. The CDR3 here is CSVDQRANYGYTF. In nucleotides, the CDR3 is TGCAGCGTTGATCAGCGGGCTAACTATGGCTACACCTTC.